The clone carrying this T cell receptor (beta chain) is a singleton in its sample. Its specificity is unknown. This sample was included in a study of blood T cells in healthy people across ages. At the level of the study: Roughly one uniquely barcoded beta molecule per two T cells was captured.

CDR1 and CDR2 from the germline V gene are MNHEY and SVGEGT. The CDR3 spans 11 residues. The V and J ends lost 6 bases and 9 bases respectively, with 11 bases between them. Study-wide results and caveats: Whereas aged donors had fewer naive CD4+ cells, long-lived donors had more of them and higher diversity.

A sample-barcoded 5' primer and a J-beta primer mix were used in a second PCR of roughly 7 to 11 cycles. Unique molecular identifiers of 12 random nucleotides labeled each cDNA. CDR3-containing paired-end reads numbered at least 2.5 million in each sample. TCRdb recomputed calls from the 5' RACE reads with MiXCR, one row per CDR3 protein. The sample carries about 640,000 distinct CDR3 sequences, about 43% recorded once. Sequencing was done on a sample of blood. This TCR came from a man older than 75 in good health. The genes are TRBV6-2 or TRBV6-3 and TRBJ2-5; tentative D call: TRBD2 (5 bases). The CDR3 DNA reads as TGTGCCAGCAGCTCATTCGGGGCCCAGTACTTC. Its protein is CASSSFGAQYF.